This T cell receptor (beta chain) was obtained from a study of cytomegalovirus exposure and HLA in healthy donors. A remark on this clone: Its antigen is unidentified.

The PCR used 60 Vbeta and 13 Jbeta primers. Methods used by the authors: Per a later analysis, the number of unique TCR beta chains was about 80 million, of which roughly 10 million were shared. Profiled with immunoSEQ multiplex PCR; TCRdb holds only in-frame clones, not every one. V, J and clone size were drawn from that table, and D and trimming were deduced from the DNA. The sample lists 80,000 or so clones, about three quarters occurring once. The CDR3 is 13 amino acids. CDR1 is MNHEY, CDR2 SVGAGI, per germline. V dropped 6 bases and J dropped 4; count of bases not matched to a gene: 3. General study points: Available immune exposure information was restricted to CMV serostatus only.

The V and J genes are TRBV6-5 and TRBJ1-2; 9 nucleotides line up with TRBD1. The sequencing sample was made of PBMCs. The sequence was obtained from a man in his forties in good health and CMV-seronegative. The CDR3: CASRKTGGYGYTF. The CDR3 region has the DNA TGTGCCAGCAGGAAGACAGGGGGCTATGGCTACACCTTC.